This passage covers 9 T cell receptor beta chains from one sample sequenced in a study of post-analysis software for immune sequencing data. The study, taken as a whole, reports: There were five TRBV segments more frequent in patients than controls, and TRBV5-6, TRBV5-1 and TRBV20-1 were among them.

Libraries were made from TCR beta cDNA, and they carried unique molecular identifiers. TCRdb analysed the PCR reads with MiXCR anew, one entry per CDR3 protein. The repertoire has around 710,000 distinct CDR3 sequences, roughly 46% of them found once; the top ten carry 4.9%. The antigens for these receptors are not known. Material: blood. The receptors come from a girl aged 10-17 years with multiple sclerosis.

This clonotype was picked up many times. The V call is TRBV24-1, the J call TRBJ2-1; 8 bases agree with TRBD2. J was trimmed by 13 bases and V by 5 bases; bases with no gene match: 9. Per germline, CDR1 KGHDR and CDR2 SFDVKD. The CDR3 is 13 amino acids. The CDR3 DNA reads as TGTGCCACCAGTGTCGGGAGGGCTCCTACACAGTTCTTC. Protein product: CATSVGRAPTQFF.

V and J are TRBV7-9 and TRBJ2-3; 7 bases fit TRBD2. The CDR3 loop spans 14 amino acids. CDR1 and CDR2 from the germline V gene are SEHNR and FQNEAQ (reference sequence). V lost 5 bases, J lost 6 bases, and 8 bases stayed unmatched. The CDR3 DNA reads as TGTGCCAGCAGCCCCGGACTAGAGAGCGATACGCAGTATTTT. Its protein is CASSPGLESDTQYF.

This clonotype was detected many times. This rearrangement joins TRBV20-1 to TRBJ2-6; 8 bases match TRBD1. From germline, CDR1 is DFQATT and CDR2 SNEGSKA (reference sequence). With V trimmed by 2 bases and J by 2 bases, 5 bases remained unmatched. The CDR3 extends over 16 amino acids. CDR3: CSARQGQGAGANVLTF. CDR3 nucleotides: TGCAGTGCTAGACAAGGACAGGGCGCTGGGGCCAACGTCCTGACTTTC.

This clonotype turned up a few times. The chain carries TRBV5-1 and TRBJ2-1; D could derive from TRBD1 or TRBD2 (5 bases each). The CDR3 is made up of 15 amino acids. Germline V lookup: CDR1 SGHRS, CDR2 YFSETQ. Trimming shortened V by 4 bases and J by 8 bases, and 19 bases separated the two germline ends. CDR3 region: CASSVGPRRADEQFF. In DNA form, the CDR3 reads TGCGCCAGCAGCGTGGGACCGCGAAGGGCTGATGAGCAGTTCTTC.

The rearrangement joins TRBV30 to TRBJ1-2; a possible D gene is TRBD1 (6 bases). Per germline, CDR1 GTSNPN and CDR2 SVGIG (reference sequence). V was shortened by 3 bases and J by 4 bases, with 12 bases between the two germline ends. This CDR3 comprises 13 residues. CDR3 residues: CAWSETGVYGYTF. CDR3 DNA: TGTGCCTGGAGCGAGACAGGCGTCTATGGCTACACCTTC.

This clonotype has a handful of counts. The chain combines TRBV12-3 or TRBV12-4 with TRBJ1-2; D is possibly TRBD1 (5 bases). V was cut by 6 bases and J by 4 bases, with 15 bases left in between. The CDR3 runs to 14 residues. CDR3 protein: CASSNPTDTYGYTF. CDR3 in DNA: TGTGCCAGCAGCAATCCGACGGACACCTATGGCTACACCTTC.

This clonotype was observed at least ten times. V is TRBV7-2 and J is TRBJ2-5, with 8 bases lining up with TRBD2. The V gene end was trimmed by 5 bases and the J gene end by 1 base; junction bases not matched to a gene: 3. This CDR3 comprises 14 residues. Germline V gene lookup returns CDR1 SGHTA and CDR2 FQGNSA. The CDR3 coding sequence is TGTGCCAGCAGCCCCACTAGCGGCCAAGAGACCCAGTACTTC. It yields the protein CASSPTSGQETQYF.

The chain joins TRBV7-9 to TRBJ2-3, with a weak D call TRBD2 (6 bases). With 6 bases removed from V and 3 bases from J, the gap between germline ends came to 19 bases. Germline V gene data show CDR1 as SEHNR and CDR2 as FQNEAQ (reference sequence). The CDR3 sequence is 16 residues long. CDR3 in amino acids: CASRGSPGLGTDTQYF. The CDR3 coding sequence is TGTGCCAGCAGGGGTTCTCCGGGACTTGGGACAGATACGCAGTATTTT.

In this sample, this clonotype turned up a few times. The CDR3 nucleotides are TGTGCCAGCAGCTTAACGGGAGGGTTGGAGACCCAGTACTTC. Translation: CASSLTGGLETQYF. The chain couples TRBV13 to TRBJ2-5; 8 nucleotides agree with TRBD2. The CDR3 extends over 14 amino acids. Per the germline V gene, CDR1 is PRHDT and CDR2 is FYEKMQ (reference sequence). Losses at the gene ends were 2 bases for V and 5 bases for J; bases not matched to a gene: 4.